This TCR beta chain is from a study of blood T cells in healthy people across ages. The CDR3 covers 14 residues. CDR1 and CDR2 (germline): SNHLY, FYNNEI. V shed 6 bases and J 8 bases; nucleotides not matched to a gene: 4. A word on this clonotype: What it binds is not known.

For the second PCR, which ran for roughly 6 to 11 cycles, a sample-barcoded 5' primer and a J-beta primer mix were used. TCRdb processed the 5' RACE reads anew with MiXCR; each CDR3 protein has one entry. The table has about 1,000,000 distinct CDR3 sequences, around 43% seen once. Each individual donor underwent a draw of ten milliliters of peripheral blood. Samples each had at least 6 micrograms of total RNA extracted. General study results and limits: A roughly linear age-dependent decrease characterized TCR beta diversity per million T cells.

This clonotype was obtained from a woman between 55 and 75 years old in good health. Sequenced input: blood. The chain has TRBV2 and TRBJ2-1, with 13 bases lining up with TRBD2. CDR3 protein: CASSTSGRDDEQFF. The CDR3 bases are TGTGCCAGCAGCACTAGCGGGAGGGATGATGAGCAGTTCTTC. The entire variable domain, with the rest obtained from reference TRBV2 and TRBJ2-1, is as follows: EPEVTQTPSHQVTQMGQEVILRCVPISNHLYFYWYRQILGQKVEFLVSFYNNEISEKSEIFDDQFSVERPDGSNFTLKIRSTKLEDSAMYFCASSTSGRDDEQFFGPGTRLTVL.